This T cell receptor beta chain was captured in a study of blood T cell repertoires in COVID-19 (dated by TCRdb to the early 2020s). The study in broad terms: Samples from collaborators originated in the United States, Italy and Spain and spanned both the acute and convalescent phases of COVID-19. The dataset comprised deeply sampled blood TCRbeta repertoires from subjects exposed to, actively infected with, or recovered from COVID-19. HLA class I and class II types, where available, came from metadata supplied by the sample provider rather than from assay-based typing. Sample metadata almost always included a de-identified subject ID, COVID-19 status, age in years and sex. The samples were drawn from the first 160 participants of the ongoing ImmuneRACE study and from 1,254 subjects provided by 6 global collaborators. The repertoires were released in a freely available public database intended as a resource for research on the immune response to SARS-CoV-2. The prospective study material was composed of cDNA or gDNA derived from T cells, B-cell-depleted T cells, or PBMCs.

The investigation overall reported the following: The quantity of clinical and demographic metadata differed by source and by participant and was supplied without curation.

Regarding this clone: Its antigen specificity is not known. Qualities for individual bases were not recorded, and no much larger clone is one base off.

The germline V gene supplies CDR1 SGHDT and CDR2 YYEEEE. The CDR3 has 16 amino acids, counting the end cysteine and phenylalanine. The read is trimmed to its CDR3 DNA, 48 bases read in frame from base 1. V trim: 0 bases; J trim: 1 base; unmatched bases: 3. TCRbeta CDR3 regions were amplified from genomic DNA using the immunoSEQ Assay, a bias-controlled multiplex PCR. On the authors' methods: Within the assay, amplification of reference gene primers was used to estimate how many nucleated cells each sample contained. Sequence reads were collapsed and filtered to measure the absolute abundance of every unique TCRbeta CDR3 rearrangement. For each sample, productive Simpson clonality was calculated as the square root of Simpson's diversity index over productive rearrangements. TCRdb obtained this table from immuneACCESS and retained in-frame rearrangements with V and J assigned. These tables miss some clones; where compared with another copy, unresolved V genes account for less than half of the shortfall, and the remainder is unexplained. V and J calls and clone size come straight from that table; D and trimming were deduced from the DNA. For this sample there are some 48,000 clones; more than 80% appear just once. Together, the top ten hold roughly 1% of the sample.

At one collaborating source in Seattle, patients were enrolled during active infection and were followed longitudinally through the course of disease. Each collaborating institution followed its own protocols to collect whole blood in K2EDTA tubes. For TCRbeta analysis, collaborators shipped samples as frozen whole blood, isolated PBMCs, or DNA extracted from either of those sample types. In this chain, TRBV5-6 is recombined with TRBJ1-1, with 10 bases in between that match TRBD1. The clonotype was recovered from a man aged 55 to 70 with COVID-19, enrolled during active disease. The sample comprised peripheral blood. The CDR3 protein sequence reads: CASSLGDRGWNTEAFF. The DNA sequence is TGTGCCAGCAGCTTGGGGGACAGGGGTTGGAACACTGAAGCTTTCTTT.